These 29 T cell receptor beta chains came from one sample sequenced in a study of response to subunit inactivated influenza vaccine. TCRdb ran MiXCR on the RT-PCR reads and lists one entry per CDR3 protein. The profile shows about 540,000 distinct CDR3 sequences, less than 25% of them singletons. The same specimen was also included in a second study, on T cells expressing NK-cell markers. As that report states: UMIs were included in TCR beta cDNA generated by 5'RACE template switching.

The material was CD4+ T cells sorted from PBMCs, obtained approximately 12 days after vaccination. The receptor set was obtained from a man in his fifties who received an inactivated influenza vaccine.

This clonotype was detected only a few times. The CDR3 spells CASSETMNTQYF. The CDR3 DNA is TGTGCCAGCAGCGAGACCATGAATACGCAGTATTTT. V is TRBV7-8 and J is TRBJ2-3; no reliable D call. The CDR3 length is 12 residues. Trimming left V 5 bases short and J 7 bases short, with 10 bases between. Germline V lookup: CDR1 SGHVS, CDR2 FQNEAQ. The variable domain in full, completed from reference TRBV7-8 and TRBJ2-3, reads GAGVSQSPRYKVAKRGQDVALRCDPISGHVSLFWYQQALGQGPEFLTYFQNEAQLDKSGLPSDRFFAERPEGSVSTLKIQRTQQEDSAVYLCASSETMNTQYFGPGTRLTVL.

This sequence joins TRBV7-2 and TRBJ2-7; D may correspond to TRBD1 or TRBD2 (5 bases each). This CDR3 is 14 amino acids long. V was cut by 7 bases and J by 2 bases, with 15 bases left in between. CDR1 and CDR2 (germline): SGHTA, FQGNSA. Here the CDR3 DNA reads TGTGCCAGCACCCGACAGTACGGGACCTACGAGCAGTACTTC. Protein sequence: CASTRQYGTYEQYF. The full variable domain, with the rest looked up from reference TRBV7-2 and TRBJ2-7, is GAGVSQSPSNKVTEKGKDVELRCDPISGHTALYWYRQSLGQGLEFLIYFQGNSAPDKSGLPSDRFSAERTGGSVSTLTIQRTQQEDSAVYLCASTRQYGTYEQYFGPGTRLTVT.

This clonotype was found a few times. This rearrangement joins TRBV7-2 to TRBJ2-7; no clear D. CDR3 size: 15 residues. The germline gives CDR1 SGHTA, CDR2 FQGNSA. V was trimmed by 0 bases and J by 4 bases, leaving 13 bases between them. The DNA of the CDR3 is TGTGCCAGCAGCTTAGCGAGCCAGATTGCGTACGAGCAGTACTTC. Its protein product is CASSLASQIAYEQYF.

This clonotype was counted between two and nine times. The chain combines TRBV7-2 with TRBJ2-5; TRBD1 is a possible D gene (5 bases). The V and J ends lost 3 bases and 9 bases respectively, with 17 bases between them. The germline gives CDR1 SGHTA, CDR2 FQGNSA. This CDR3 has 14 amino acids. The CDR3 coding sequence is TGTGCCAGCAGCTTCCTGGACAAGAAGAGACCCCAGTACTTC. This translates into CASSFLDKKRPQYF.

This chain uses TRBV12-3 or TRBV12-4 with TRBJ1-6; no firm D call. This CDR3 is 12 amino acids long. Deletions cut 2 bases from V and 8 bases from J, with 4 bases between. The CDR3 DNA sequence: TGTGCCAGCAGTTTAAGTGATTCACCCCTCCACTTT. Residues: CASSLSDSPLHF.

The chain carries TRBV20-1 and TRBJ2-3, with 12 bases that match TRBD2. After removal of 6 bases from V and 0 bases from J, the junction contained 16 bases not matched to a gene. The CDR3 loop spans 19 amino acids. Germline V CDR1 and CDR2: DFQATT, SNEGSKA (reference sequence). The CDR3 region has the DNA TGCAGTGCAAGCTCCCAGACCCCACTAGCGGGAGGAAGCACAGATACGCAGTATTTT. Its translation: CSASSQTPLAGGSTDTQYF.

Only a few counts were recorded for this clonotype. The chain is built from TRBV11-2 and TRBJ2-2, with D hard to call. The CDR3 extends over 17 amino acids. Germline CDR1 reads SGHAT; CDR2 reads FQNNGV. V lost 1 base and J lost 4, with 16 bases in between. The CDR3 coding sequence is TGTGCCAGCAGCTTAGGTTCCGTCATCGTGAGCACCGGGGAGCTGTTTTTT. This sequence encodes CASSLGSVIVSTGELFF.

The CDR3: CASSLASGSPEQYF. The CDR3 DNA reads as TGTGCCAGCAGCTTAGCTAGCGGGAGCCCCGAGCAGTACTTC. This sequence joins TRBV7-2 and TRBJ2-7; TRBD2 agrees at 9 bases. Germline V gene data show CDR1 as SGHTA and CDR2 as FQGNSA. The CDR3 sequence is 14 residues long. J gave up 6 bases and V 0 bases, and 3 bases lay outside the gene matches.

This clonotype was counted a few times. This rearrangement joins TRBV5-1 to TRBJ1-2, with D hard to call. In germline, CDR1 is SGHRS, CDR2 YFSETQ. The CDR3 sequence is 13 residues long. The V end was cut by 4 bases, the J end by 8 bases, with 15 bases between. The CDR3 is CASSQDPSGGYTF. DNA of the CDR3: TGCGCCAGCAGCCAGGACCCATCGGGAGGCTACACCTTC. Full variable domain (outside the CDR3, taken from reference TRBV5-1 and TRBJ1-2): KAGVTQTPRYLIKTRGQQVTLSCSPISGHRSVSWYQQTPGQGLQFLFEYFSETQRNKGNFPGRFSGRQFSNSRSEMNVSTLELGDSALYLCASSQDPSGGYTFGSGTRLTVV.

The chain carries TRBV3-1 and TRBJ2-7, with 7 bases aligning to TRBD1. The CDR3 is 13 amino acids. The germline V gene has CDR1 LGHDT and CDR2 YNNKEL (reference sequence). J was trimmed by 5 bases and V by 4 bases; bases with no gene match: 5. In DNA, the CDR3 is TGTGCCAGCAGCCCCGACACAGGGGACGAGCAGTACTTC. Amino acid sequence: CASSPDTGDEQYF.

This chain links TRBV7-9 with TRBJ2-3; 7 bases are shared with TRBD2. After removal of 7 bases from V and 5 bases from J, the junction contained 6 bases not matched to a gene. Germline V lookup: CDR1 SEHNR, CDR2 FQNEAQ (reference sequence). The CDR3 extends over 13 amino acids. This CDR3 is CASNILAKDTQYF. Here the CDR3 DNA reads TGTGCCAGCAACATACTAGCGAAAGATACGCAGTATTTT. Full variable domain (outside the CDR3, taken from reference TRBV7-9 and TRBJ2-3): DTGVSQNPRHKITKRGQNVTFRCDPISEHNRLYWYRQTLGQGPEFLTYFQNEAQLEKSRLLSDRFSAERPKGSFSTLEIQRTEQGDSAMYLCASNILAKDTQYFGPGTRLTVL.

The V and J genes are TRBV20-1 and TRBJ2-2; D ambiguous. Germline V gene data show CDR1 as DFQATT and CDR2 as SNEGSKA (reference sequence). The CDR3 length is 12 residues. V shed 0 bases and J shed 6 bases, with 5 bases lying between them. This CDR3 reads CSARDVAGELFF. The CDR3 DNA follows: TGCAGTGCTAGAGATGTAGCCGGGGAGCTGTTTTTT.

This sequence joins TRBV7-9 and TRBJ2-2; a weak D match, TRBD1 (5 bases). V lost 7 bases to trimming and J lost 7 bases, with 19 bases between them. The CDR3 contains 15 residues. CDR1 is SEHNR and CDR2 is FQNEAQ in the germline V gene (reference sequence). CDR3 residues: CASTHIGAHVGELFF. The CDR3 DNA follows: TGTGCCAGCACCCACATAGGGGCGCACGTCGGGGAGCTGTTTTTT.

The chain joins TRBV10-1 to TRBJ2-7; 7 nucleotides match TRBD1. The CDR3 has 13 amino acids. After removal of 4 bases from V and 3 bases from J, the junction contained 3 bases not matched to a gene. Germline loops: CDR1 WNHNN, CDR2 SYGVQD (reference sequence). The CDR3 loop reads CASSGAGGYEQYF. The CDR3 DNA reads as TGCGCCAGCAGTGGAGCAGGGGGCTACGAGCAGTACTTC.

V usage is TRBV5-1 and J usage is TRBJ2-1; 8 bases are shared with TRBD2. This CDR3 has 16 residues. CDR1 SGHRS and CDR2 YFSETQ come from the germline V gene. V lost 0 bases, J lost 6 bases, and 8 bases stayed unmatched. CDR3 loop: CASSLEAGDRANEQFF. The DNA of the CDR3 is TGCGCCAGCAGCTTGGAAGCGGGAGACCGCGCCAATGAGCAGTTCTTC.

This clonotype was seen a few times. The J gene is TRBJ2-4, the V gene TRBV19; perhaps TRBD1 as D (6 bases). CDR1 and CDR2 from the germline V gene are LNHDA and SQIVND (reference sequence). This CDR3 has 16 residues. Trimming removed 6 bases from V and 0 bases from J, with 15 bases in between. This CDR3 is CASSRWDTLAKNIQYF. For the CDR3, the DNA is TGTGCCAGTAGCAGGTGGGACACCTTAGCCAAAAACATTCAGTACTTC.

This chain uses TRBV4-3 with TRBJ1-4; D perhaps matches TRBD1 (5 bases). Trimming cost V 4 bases and J 11 bases, with 14 bases left between them. The germline gives CDR1 LGHNA, CDR2 YSLEER. CDR3 size: 13 residues. CDR3 nucleotide sequence: TGCGCCAGCAGCCCCCAGGGTTTAGGGAAACTGTTTTTT. It is translated as CASSPQGLGKLFF.

This clonotype has a handful of counts. The rearrangement joins TRBV10-3 to TRBJ2-7; D may be TRBD1 or TRBD2 (5 bases each). The CDR3 loop spans 13 amino acids. CDR1 is ENHRY and CDR2 is SYGVKD in the germline V gene. Trimming took off 7 bases at V and 6 bases at J, with 16 bases between the two ends. The CDR3: CAIKARDETEQYF. CDR3 nucleotide sequence: TGTGCCATCAAAGCCCGGGACGAGACCGAGCAGTACTTC.

This clonotype was found a few times. DNA of the CDR3: TGCGCCAGCAGCCAAGATGGGGGGACCCGAGGGACTGAAGCTTTCTTT. This encodes CASSQDGGTRGTEAFF. The chain uses TRBV4-3 and TRBJ1-1; D is perhaps TRBD1 (5 bases). The CDR3 covers 16 residues. Deletions cut 0 bases from V and 5 bases from J, with 16 bases between. Germline CDR1 reads LGHNA; CDR2 reads YSLEER.

This clonotype was recorded once. V gene TRBV30 combines with J gene TRBJ1-1; D is perhaps TRBD1 (5 bases). The V gene lost 3 bases and the J gene lost 9 bases, with 26 bases spanning the gap. Germline lookup yields CDR1 GTSNPN and CDR2 SVGIG (reference sequence). The CDR3 has 16 residues. CDR3 in DNA: TGTGCCTGGAGACTAACCGCGGGACTTTCTGACGGGAAAGCTTTCTTT. It encodes CAWRLTAGLSDGKAFF.

The rearrangement links TRBV7-7 to TRBJ2-3, with D unresolved. The germline gives CDR1 SSHAT, CDR2 FNYEAQ (reference sequence). This CDR3 contains 16 residues. Deletions cut 5 bases from V and 0 bases from J, with 15 bases between. CDR3 region: CASSPGLSSSTDTQYF. In nucleotides, the CDR3 is TGTGCCAGCAGCCCAGGTCTGAGTTCTAGCACAGATACGCAGTATTTT. The variable domain in full, with the rest retrieved from reference TRBV7-7 and TRBJ2-3, is GAGVSQSPRYKVTKRGQDVTLRCDPISSHATLYWYQQALGQGPEFLTYFNYEAQPDKSGLPSDRFSAERPEGSISTLTIQRTEQRDSAMYRCASSPGLSSSTDTQYFGPGTRLTVL.

This chain connects TRBV6-1 to TRBJ1-5; D not certain. Germline loops: CDR1 MNHNS, CDR2 SASEGT. V lost 6 bases, J lost 2 bases, and 8 bases lay in between. The CDR3 is 13 residues long. CDR3 loop: CASRQHRNQPQHF. The CDR3 DNA is TGTGCCAGCAGGCAGCACCGCAATCAGCCCCAGCATTTT.

The rearrangement links TRBV6-2 or TRBV6-3 to TRBJ1-2; D may be TRBD1 (6 bases). The germline V gene has CDR1 MNHEY and CDR2 SVGEGT. This CDR3 is 14 amino acids long. Trimming shortened V by 2 bases and J by 4 bases, and 11 bases separated the two germline ends. The CDR3 loop reads CASSYNGQFYGYTF. The CDR3, as DNA: TGTGCCAGCAGTTACAACGGACAGTTCTATGGCTACACCTTC.

The J gene is TRBJ1-4, the V gene TRBV6-5; D gene unclear. From germline, CDR1 is MNHEY and CDR2 SVGAGI. CDR3 length equals 12 residues. Trimming left V 5 bases short and J 8 bases short, with 9 bases between. In DNA form, the CDR3 reads TGTGCCAGCAGTAGTGGAGGAGAAAAACTGTTTTTT. This encodes CASSSGGEKLFF.

The genes are TRBV10-3 and TRBJ1-2; D is undetermined. The CDR3 length is 13 residues. Germline-derived CDR1 and CDR2 are ENHRY and SYGVKD. Trimming cost V 4 bases and J 8 bases, with 14 bases left between them. The CDR3 DNA follows: TGTGCCATCAGTGCCCGAGTTGGGGAGGGCTACACCTTC. Protein product: CAISARVGEGYTF.

This clonotype occurred many times. The chain couples TRBV12-3 or TRBV12-4 to TRBJ2-7; D unclear. The CDR3 consists of 12 residues. The ends were cut back, 2 bases at V and 4 bases at J, with 6 bases in the middle. CDR3 bases: TGTGCCAGCAGTTTACAGAGGTACGAGCAGTACTTC. Encoded protein: CASSLQRYEQYF.

This clonotype was picked up a small number of times. The CDR3 nucleotides read TGTGCCAGTAGTATCTCCCCGACTAGGAGCAATGAGCAGTTCTTC. It is translated as CASSISPTRSNEQFF. The chain employs TRBV19 and TRBJ2-1; tentatively, D is TRBD2 (6 bases). Trimming stripped 3 bases from V and 6 bases from J, with 15 bases between. The germline V gene encodes CDR1 LNHDA and CDR2 SQIVND (reference sequence). The CDR3 runs to 15 residues.

This clonotype occurred a few times. This chain joins TRBV11-2 and TRBJ1-6; weak D call: TRBD1 (5 bases). CDR1 SGHAT and CDR2 FQNNGV come from the germline V gene. V was trimmed by 7 bases and J by 6 bases, leaving 16 bases between them. The CDR3 totals 15 residues. The CDR3 coding sequence is TGTGCCAGCAAGTTTAAAGTAGACAGTAATTCACCCCTCCACTTT. Translation gives CASKFKVDSNSPLHF.

CDR3 residues: CASSSGGRETQYF. The CDR3 DNA sequence: TGCGCCAGCAGCTCAGGGGGAAGAGAGACCCAGTACTTC. V usage is TRBV5-1 and J usage is TRBJ2-5; the match to TRBD1 covers 7 bases. The trim removed 3 bases at V and 4 bases at J, leaving 3 bases unmatched. The germline CDR1 and CDR2 sequences are SGHRS and YFSETQ. The CDR3 is 13 amino acids.